The clone carrying this T cell receptor beta chain was seen at least ten times. Its matching antigen is unknown. It was blood bank volunteers in Maryland, USA who made up the healthy controls. This sample was included in a study of neurological immune-mediated disorders. With 10-nucleotide random UMIs, 5'RACE was used to make the cDNA. MiXCR, run by TCRdb on the 5' RACE reads, gives a single entry per CDR3 protein. The sample includes around 50,000 distinct CDR3 sequences, approximately 16% of them seen just once. The germline CDR1 and CDR2 sequences are ENHRY and SYGVKD. With 3 bases clipped from V and 4 bases from J, the junction kept 6 bases outside the gene matches. The CDR3 spans 14 residues. Study outcomes and limitations: Among expanded clones, no CDR3 amino acid sequences were shared across subjects, a pattern suggesting private repertoires in all groups.

This clonotype was sampled from a man aged 55 to 70 in good health. The chain recombines TRBV10-3 with TRBJ2-7; TRBD1 matches 7 bases. The specimen was PBMCs. CDR3 sequence: CAISDQRGQYEQYF. DNA for the CDR3: TGTGCCATCAGTGATCAACGGGGACAGTACGAGCAGTACTTC.